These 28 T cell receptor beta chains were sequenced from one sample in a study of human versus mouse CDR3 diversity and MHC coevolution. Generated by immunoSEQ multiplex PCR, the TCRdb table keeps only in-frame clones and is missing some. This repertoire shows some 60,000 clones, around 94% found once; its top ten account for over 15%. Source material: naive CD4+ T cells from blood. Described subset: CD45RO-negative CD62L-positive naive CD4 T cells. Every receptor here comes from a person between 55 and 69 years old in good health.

The CDR3 nucleotides read TGTGCCAGCAGTGCTGGAGACTTAACCTACGAGCAGTACTTC. This sequence encodes CASSAGDLTYEQYF. V usage is TRBV2 and J usage is TRBJ2-7; D unresolved. This CDR3 comprises 14 residues. V lost 4 bases, J lost 2 bases, and 12 bases lay in between. Per germline, CDR1 SNHLY and CDR2 FYNNEI.

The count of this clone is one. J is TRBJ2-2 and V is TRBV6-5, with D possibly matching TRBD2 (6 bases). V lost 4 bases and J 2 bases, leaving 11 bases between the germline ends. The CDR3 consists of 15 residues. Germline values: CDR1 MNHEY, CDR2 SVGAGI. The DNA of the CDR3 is TGTGCCAGCAGTTCCACGGGACTTAACACCGGGGAGCTGTTTTTT. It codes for CASSSTGLNTGELFF.

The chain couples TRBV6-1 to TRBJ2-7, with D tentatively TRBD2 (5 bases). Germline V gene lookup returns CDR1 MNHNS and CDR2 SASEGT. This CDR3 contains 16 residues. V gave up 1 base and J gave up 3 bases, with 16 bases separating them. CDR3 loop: CASSEGGGLVFYEQYF. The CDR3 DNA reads TGTGCCAGCAGTGAAGGAGGCGGGCTAGTCTTCTACGAGCAGTACTTC.

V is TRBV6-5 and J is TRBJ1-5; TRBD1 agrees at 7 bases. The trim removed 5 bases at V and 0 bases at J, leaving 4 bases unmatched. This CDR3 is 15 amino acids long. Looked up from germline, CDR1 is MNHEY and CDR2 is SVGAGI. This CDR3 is CASSVRQGSNQPQHF. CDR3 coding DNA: TGTGCCAGCAGTGTAAGACAGGGTAGCAATCAGCCCCAGCATTTT.

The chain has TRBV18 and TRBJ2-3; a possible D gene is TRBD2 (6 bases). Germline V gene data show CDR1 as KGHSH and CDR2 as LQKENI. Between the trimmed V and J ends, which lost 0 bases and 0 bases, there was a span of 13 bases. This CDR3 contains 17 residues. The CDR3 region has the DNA TGTGCCAGCTCACCACCTCTAGCGACTATTAGCACAGATACGCAGTATTTT. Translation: CASSPPLATISTDTQYF.

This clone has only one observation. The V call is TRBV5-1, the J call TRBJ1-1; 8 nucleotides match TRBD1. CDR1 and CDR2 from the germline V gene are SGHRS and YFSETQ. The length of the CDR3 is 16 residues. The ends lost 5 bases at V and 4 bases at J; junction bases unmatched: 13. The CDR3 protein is CASREGWTGRTTEAFF. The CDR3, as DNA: TGCGCCAGCAGAGAGGGATGGACAGGGCGGACCACTGAAGCTTTCTTT.

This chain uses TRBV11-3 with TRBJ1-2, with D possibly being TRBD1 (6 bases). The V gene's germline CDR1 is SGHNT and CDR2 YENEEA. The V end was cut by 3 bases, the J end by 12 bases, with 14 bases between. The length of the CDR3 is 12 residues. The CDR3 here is CASSFSDSGHTF. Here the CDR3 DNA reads TGTGCCAGCAGCTTTTCGGACAGTGGGCACACCTTC.

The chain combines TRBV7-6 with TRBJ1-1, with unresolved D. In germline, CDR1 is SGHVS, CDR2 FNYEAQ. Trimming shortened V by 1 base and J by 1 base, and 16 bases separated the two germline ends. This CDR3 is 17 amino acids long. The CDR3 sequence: CASSLVAGRTWNTEAFF. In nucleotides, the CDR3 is TGTGCCAGCAGCTTAGTTGCGGGAAGGACTTGGAACACTGAAGCTTTCTTT. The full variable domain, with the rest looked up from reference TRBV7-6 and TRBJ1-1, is GAGVSQSPRYKVTKRGQDVALRCDPISGHVSLYWYRQALGQGPEFLTYFNYEAQQDKSGLPNDRFSAERPEGSISTLTIQRTEQRDSAMYRCASSLVAGRTWNTEAFFGQGTRLTVV.

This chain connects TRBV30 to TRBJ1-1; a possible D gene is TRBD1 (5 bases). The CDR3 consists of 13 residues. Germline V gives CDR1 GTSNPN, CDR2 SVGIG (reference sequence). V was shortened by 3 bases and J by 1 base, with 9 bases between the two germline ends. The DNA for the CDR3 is TGTGCCTGGAGCCTCGGACAGAACACTGAAGCTTTCTTT. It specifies CAWSLGQNTEAFF.

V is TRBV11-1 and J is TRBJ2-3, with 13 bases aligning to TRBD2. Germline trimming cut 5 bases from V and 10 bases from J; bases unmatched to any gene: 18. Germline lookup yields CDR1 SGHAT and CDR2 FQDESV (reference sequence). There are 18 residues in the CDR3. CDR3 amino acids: CASSPGGLAGVQGGAQYF. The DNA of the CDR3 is TGTGCCAGCAGCCCCGGCGGACTAGCGGGAGTCCAGGGGGGAGCGCAGTATTTT.

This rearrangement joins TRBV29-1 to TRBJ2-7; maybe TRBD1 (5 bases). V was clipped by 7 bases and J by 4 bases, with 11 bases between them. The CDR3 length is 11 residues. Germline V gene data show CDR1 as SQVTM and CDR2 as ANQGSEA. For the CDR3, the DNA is TGCAGCGCCACCACAGGTTACGAGCAGTACTTC. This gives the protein CSATTGYEQYF.

The CDR3 DNA follows: TGCGCCAGCAGCCAGGGACAGAGTACTCATGAGCAGTTCTTC. Protein: CASSQGQSTHEQFF. J is TRBJ2-1 and V is TRBV5-1; TRBD1 aligns across 7 bases. The germline V gene has CDR1 SGHRS and CDR2 YFSETQ. J was trimmed by 8 bases and V by 4 bases; bases with no gene match: 9. The CDR3 totals 14 residues.

The CDR3 reads CASSPTAGGTGELFF. The CDR3 DNA sequence: TGCGCCAGCAGCCCCACAGCGGGAGGGACCGGGGAGCTGTTTTTT. This sequence joins TRBV5-1 and TRBJ2-2; 10 bases are shared with TRBD2. The germline gives CDR1 SGHRS, CDR2 YFSETQ. J lost 5 bases, V lost 4 bases, and 5 bases had no gene match. CDR3 length equals 15 residues. Combining the CDR3 with reference TRBV5-1 and TRBJ2-2 gives the whole variable domain KAGVTQTPRYLIKTRGQQVTLSCSPISGHRSVSWYQQTPGQGLQFLFEYFSETQRNKGNFPGRFSGRQFSNSRSEMNVSTLELGDSALYLCASSPTAGGTGELFFGEGSRLTVL.

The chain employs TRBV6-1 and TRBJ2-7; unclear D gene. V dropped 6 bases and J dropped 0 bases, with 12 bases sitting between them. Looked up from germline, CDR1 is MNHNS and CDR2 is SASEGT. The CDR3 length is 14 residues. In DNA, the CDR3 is TGTGCCAGCAGCCCACAGCCCAGCTCCTACGAGCAGTACTTC. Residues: CASSPQPSSYEQYF.

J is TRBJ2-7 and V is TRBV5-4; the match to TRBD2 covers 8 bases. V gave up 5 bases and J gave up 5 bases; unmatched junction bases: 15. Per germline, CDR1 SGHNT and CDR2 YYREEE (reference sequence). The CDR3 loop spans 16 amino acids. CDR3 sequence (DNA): TGTGCCAGCAGAGCCAGCGTGGGGCGGGGGGCAGACGAGCAGTACTTC. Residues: CASRASVGRGADEQYF.

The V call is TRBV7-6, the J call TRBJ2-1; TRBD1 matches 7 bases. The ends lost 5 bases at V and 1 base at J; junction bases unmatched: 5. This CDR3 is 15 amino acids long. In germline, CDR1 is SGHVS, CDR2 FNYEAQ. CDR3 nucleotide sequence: TGTGCCAGCAGCCCGAGACAGGGATCCTACAATGAGCAGTTCTTC. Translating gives CASSPRQGSYNEQFF.

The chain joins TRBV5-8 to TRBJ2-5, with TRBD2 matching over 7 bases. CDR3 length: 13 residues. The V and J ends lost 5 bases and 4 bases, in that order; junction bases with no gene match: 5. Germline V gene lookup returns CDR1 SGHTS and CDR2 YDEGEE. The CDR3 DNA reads TGTGCCAGCAGAAAGACTAGCTTAGAGACCCAGTACTTC. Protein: CASRKTSLETQYF.

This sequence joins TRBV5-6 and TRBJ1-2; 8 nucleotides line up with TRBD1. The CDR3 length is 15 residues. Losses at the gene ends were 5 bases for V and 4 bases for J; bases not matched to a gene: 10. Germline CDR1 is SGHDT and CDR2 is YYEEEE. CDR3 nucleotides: TGTGCCAGCAGTATTGGGACAGGTTCGGGCTATGGCTACACCTTC. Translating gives CASSIGTGSGYGYTF.

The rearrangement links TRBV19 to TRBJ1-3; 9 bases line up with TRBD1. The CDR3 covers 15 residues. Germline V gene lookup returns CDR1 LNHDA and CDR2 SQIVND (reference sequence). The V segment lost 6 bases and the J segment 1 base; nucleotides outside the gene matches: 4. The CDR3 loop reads CASSRDRVSGNTIYF. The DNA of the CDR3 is TGTGCCAGTAGCCGGGACAGGGTTTCTGGAAACACCATATATTTT. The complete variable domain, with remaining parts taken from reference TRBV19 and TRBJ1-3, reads DGGITQSPKYLFRKEGQNVTLSCEQNLNHDAMYWYRQDPGQGLRLIYYSQIVNDFQKGDIAEGYSVSREKKESFPLTVTSAQKNPTAFYLCASSRDRVSGNTIYFGEGSWLTVV.

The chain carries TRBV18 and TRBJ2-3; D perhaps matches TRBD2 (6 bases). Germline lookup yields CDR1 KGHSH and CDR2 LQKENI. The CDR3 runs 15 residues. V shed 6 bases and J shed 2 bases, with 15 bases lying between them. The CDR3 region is CASSPFGGTTDTQYF. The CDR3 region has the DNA TGTGCCAGCTCCCCGTTTGGCGGGACCACAGATACGCAGTATTTT.

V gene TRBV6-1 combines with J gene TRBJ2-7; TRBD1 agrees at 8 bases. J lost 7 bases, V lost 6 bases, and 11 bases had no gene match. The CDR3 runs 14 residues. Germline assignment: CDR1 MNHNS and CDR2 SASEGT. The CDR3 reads CASRSETGVGEQYF. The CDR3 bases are TGTGCCAGCAGGTCAGAGACAGGGGTTGGGGAGCAGTACTTC.

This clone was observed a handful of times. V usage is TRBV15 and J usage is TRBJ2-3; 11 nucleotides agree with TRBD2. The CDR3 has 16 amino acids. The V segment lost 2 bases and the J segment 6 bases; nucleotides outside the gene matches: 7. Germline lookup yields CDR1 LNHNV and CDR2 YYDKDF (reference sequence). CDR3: CATSRSSGRAVDTQYF. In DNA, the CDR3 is TGTGCCACCAGCAGAAGTAGCGGGAGGGCCGTGGATACGCAGTATTTT.

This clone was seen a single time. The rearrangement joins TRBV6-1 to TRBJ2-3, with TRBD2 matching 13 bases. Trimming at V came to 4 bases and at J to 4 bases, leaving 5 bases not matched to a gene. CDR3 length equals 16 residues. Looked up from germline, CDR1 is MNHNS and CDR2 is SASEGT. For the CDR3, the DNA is TGTGCCAGCAGTGTAGGGACTAGCGGGATGTCAGATACGCAGTATTTT. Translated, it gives CASSVGTSGMSDTQYF.

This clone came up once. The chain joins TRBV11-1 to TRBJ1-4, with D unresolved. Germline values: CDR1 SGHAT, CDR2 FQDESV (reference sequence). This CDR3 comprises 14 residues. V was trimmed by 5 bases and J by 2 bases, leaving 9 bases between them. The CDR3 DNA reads TGTGCCAGCAGCCCGGGTGACACTAATGAAAAACTGTTTTTT. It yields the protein CASSPGDTNEKLFF. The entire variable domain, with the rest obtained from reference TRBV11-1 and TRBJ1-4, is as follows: EAEVAQSPRYKITEKSQAVAFWCDPISGHATLYWYRQILGQGPELLVQFQDESVVDDSQLPKDRFSAERLKGVDSTLKIQPAELGDSAMYLCASSPGDTNEKLFFGSGTQLSVL.

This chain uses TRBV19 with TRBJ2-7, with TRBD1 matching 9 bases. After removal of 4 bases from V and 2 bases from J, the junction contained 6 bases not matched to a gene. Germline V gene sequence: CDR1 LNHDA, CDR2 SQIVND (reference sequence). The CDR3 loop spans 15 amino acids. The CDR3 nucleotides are TGTGCCAGTAGTAAAGTCGGGACAGGGACCTACGAGCAGTACTTC. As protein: CASSKVGTGTYEQYF.

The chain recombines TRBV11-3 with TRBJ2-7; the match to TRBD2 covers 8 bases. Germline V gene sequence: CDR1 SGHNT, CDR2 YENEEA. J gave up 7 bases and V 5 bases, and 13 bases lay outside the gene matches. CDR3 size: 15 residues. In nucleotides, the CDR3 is TGTGCCAGCAGCCCGTGGACTAGCAGTAGGGGGGAGCAGTACTTC. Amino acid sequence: CASSPWTSSRGEQYF.

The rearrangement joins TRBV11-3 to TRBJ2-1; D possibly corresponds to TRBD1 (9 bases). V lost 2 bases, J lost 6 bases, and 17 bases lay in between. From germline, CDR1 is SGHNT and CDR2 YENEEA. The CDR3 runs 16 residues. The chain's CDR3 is CASSLIAGQGTNEQFF. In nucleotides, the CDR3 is TGTGCCAGCAGCTTAATAGCGGGACAGGGTACCAATGAGCAGTTCTTC.

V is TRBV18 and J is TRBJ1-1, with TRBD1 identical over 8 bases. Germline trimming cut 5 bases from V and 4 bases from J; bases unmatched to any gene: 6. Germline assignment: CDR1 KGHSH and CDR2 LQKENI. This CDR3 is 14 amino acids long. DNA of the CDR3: TGTGCCAGCTCAGGGACAGGATCGGGCACTGAAGCTTTCTTT. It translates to CASSGTGSGTEAFF.